The 30 T cell receptor beta chains below were found in one sample sequenced in a study of shared clonotypes between healthy human individuals. Profiled with immunoSEQ multiplex PCR; TCRdb holds only in-frame clones, not every one. The table shows roughly 2.6 million clones, with 85% to 95% occurring only once. Input material: naive CD4+ T cells sorted from blood. Subset meaning: CD45RA+ positively selected. The receptors were gathered from a man younger than 35 in good health.

The chain has TRBV19 and TRBJ2-1, with TRBD2 as a possible D gene (5 bases). The CDR3 length is 15 residues. CDR1 and CDR2 (germline): LNHDA, SQIVND (reference sequence). V was trimmed by 3 bases and J by 1 base, leaving 10 bases between them. The DNA of the CDR3 is TGTGCCAGTAGTATGATCCGGGGTTCCTACAATGAGCAGTTCTTC. Translated: CASSMIRGSYNEQFF.

The chain is built from TRBV28 and TRBJ2-1; 13 nucleotides line up with TRBD2. The CDR3 contains 19 residues. The germline V gene encodes CDR1 MDHEN and CDR2 SYDVKM. The V gene end was trimmed by 5 bases and the J gene end by 9 bases; junction bases not matched to a gene: 19. The chain's CDR3 is CASSISTSGGPIKNAEQFF. CDR3 bases: TGTGCCAGCAGTATTTCGACTAGCGGGGGGCCAATCAAGAATGCTGAGCAGTTCTTC.

The CDR3 coding sequence is TGTGCCTGGATTGAGGAGTATAATTCACCCCTCCACTTT. Translated, it gives CAWIEEYNSPLHF. The J gene is TRBJ1-6, the V gene TRBV30; no definite D call. Germline-derived CDR1 and CDR2 are GTSNPN and SVGIG (reference sequence). The CDR3 extends over 13 amino acids. V was cut by 4 bases and J by 4 bases, with 8 bases left in between.

This clone was detected only once. Other DNA sequences of this sample code for an identical CDR3. This sequence joins TRBV27 and TRBJ1-2, with 7 bases that match TRBD1. Germline V CDR1 and CDR2: MNHEY, SMNVEV (reference sequence). This CDR3 is 14 amino acids long. The trim removed 6 bases at V and 2 bases at J, leaving 6 bases unmatched. CDR3 sequence (DNA): TGTGCCAGCAGGGCAGGGGGGTCAAACTATGGCTACACCTTC. Translated, it gives CASRAGGSNYGYTF.

The chain is built from TRBV19 and TRBJ1-2; a weak D match, TRBD1 (5 bases). The V and J ends lost 3 bases and 3 bases respectively, with 8 bases between them. The CDR3 consists of 13 residues. Germline V gene lookup returns CDR1 LNHDA and CDR2 SQIVND (reference sequence). This CDR3 reads CASSMTEYYGYTF. The CDR3 DNA sequence: TGTGCCAGTAGTATGACAGAGTACTATGGCTACACCTTC.

This rearrangement joins TRBV5-1 to TRBJ2-7; 11 bases agree with TRBD1. Trimming removed 4 bases from V and 4 bases from J; junction bases left unmatched: 4. The CDR3 length is 14 residues. Looked up from germline, CDR1 is SGHRS and CDR2 is YFSETQ. The CDR3 DNA is TGCGCCAGCAGCAATGGACAGGGGGCGTACGAGCAGTACTTC. Its translation: CASSNGQGAYEQYF.

This chain joins TRBV7-2 and TRBJ2-1; D uncertain. Deletions cut 1 base from V and 4 bases from J, with 8 bases between. The CDR3 has 14 amino acids. Germline loops: CDR1 SGHTA, CDR2 FQGNSA. The CDR3 loop is CASSLVNGYNEQFF. DNA for the CDR3: TGTGCCAGCAGCTTAGTCAACGGTTACAATGAGCAGTTCTTC.

The J gene is TRBJ2-7, the V gene TRBV4-3, with D possibly matching TRBD1 (6 bases). The V gene's germline CDR1 is LGHNA and CDR2 YSLEER. The germline V and J ends were trimmed by 3 bases and 0 bases, with 12 bases remaining between them. The CDR3 is made up of 15 amino acids. The CDR3 DNA reads TGCGCCAGCAGCCAGCAACCCAGGGGCTCCTACGAGCAGTACTTC. This codes for CASSQQPRGSYEQYF.

V gene TRBV19 combines with J gene TRBJ2-4; 7 bases line up with TRBD2. V was clipped by 5 bases and J by 5 bases; unmatched bases: 6. The CDR3 sequence is 14 residues long. Germline CDR1 LNHDA, CDR2 SQIVND (reference sequence). The CDR3 reads CASSPGLVQNIQYF. The CDR3, as DNA: TGTGCCAGTAGTCCAGGACTAGTTCAAAACATTCAGTACTTC.

The rearrangement joins TRBV6-6 to TRBJ1-1, with D unclear. The V and J ends lost 0 bases and 2 bases respectively, with 10 bases between them. This CDR3 has 15 amino acids. CDR1 MNHNY and CDR2 SVGAGI come from the germline V gene (reference sequence). The CDR3 reads CASSYSLDLNTEAFF. As DNA, the CDR3 is TGTGCCAGCAGTTACTCTTTGGACTTAAACACTGAAGCTTTCTTT.

This chain joins TRBV19 and TRBJ1-5, with D unresolved. V lost 3 bases and J 0 bases, leaving 9 bases between the germline ends. This CDR3 contains 15 residues. Looked up from germline, CDR1 is LNHDA and CDR2 is SQIVND (reference sequence). CDR3 nucleotide sequence: TGTGCCAGTAGTATGAGCGGGGTTAGCAATCAGCCCCAGCATTTT. Its protein product is CASSMSGVSNQPQHF.

A word on this clone: Given a much more abundant clone one base away, this may be a read error. The sample contains more than one DNA sequence encoding this CDR3. The chain recombines TRBV2 with TRBJ1-1; perhaps TRBD1 as D (6 bases). The CDR3 sequence is 13 residues long. CDR1 is SNHLY and CDR2 is FYNNEI in the germline V gene. Between the trimmed V and J ends, which lost 4 bases and 1 base, there was a span of 7 bases. The CDR3 nucleotides read TGTGCCAGCAGTGTAGGGGGGAACACTGAAGCTTTCTTT. It codes for CASSVGGNTEAFF.

This clone has just one count. This sequence joins TRBV7-2 and TRBJ2-5; 10 bases are shared with TRBD2. The end of the DNA fits TRBJ2-7 better, so the J call may be wrong. Germline-derived CDR1 and CDR2 are SGHTA and FQGNSA. The length of the CDR3 is 15 residues. The chain's CDR3 is CASSLSGGVSDEQYF. CDR3 sequence (DNA): TGTGCCAGCAGCCTCAGCGGGGGGGTAAGCGACGAGCAGTACTTC.

The CDR3 DNA is TGTGCCAGCAGTCCAGGACTAGCGGGAACCGGGGAGCTGTTTTTT. It yields the protein CASSPGLAGTGELFF. The chain joins TRBV25-1 to TRBJ2-2; TRBD2 aligns across 12 bases. Germline trimming cut 5 bases from V and 5 bases from J; bases unmatched to any gene: 3. This CDR3 has 15 amino acids. From germline, CDR1 is MGHDK and CDR2 SYGVNS.

The gene calls are TRBV6-6 and TRBJ2-7; TRBD1 aligns across 9 bases. Trimming at V came to 11 bases and at J to 3 bases, leaving 11 bases not matched to a gene. This CDR3 comprises 14 residues. Germline lookup yields CDR1 MNHNY and CDR2 SVGAGI (reference sequence). The CDR3 here is CAGTLPGQGYEQYF. The CDR3 DNA sequence: TGTGCCGGCACTTTGCCGGGACAGGGCTACGAGCAGTACTTC.

The chain has TRBV5-1 and TRBJ2-4; TRBD2 might be the D (5 bases). With 4 bases removed from V and 9 bases from J, the gap between germline ends came to 17 bases. Germline values: CDR1 SGHRS, CDR2 YFSETQ. The CDR3 is 14 residues long. The DNA for the CDR3 is TGCGCCAGCAGCGCTCGACGGGGAGAGGGCATTCAGTACTTC. Translating gives CASSARRGEGIQYF. Looking up the rest from reference TRBV5-1 and TRBJ2-4 gives the full variable domain: KAGVTQTPRYLIKTRGQQVTLSCSPISGHRSVSWYQQTPGQGLQFLFEYFSETQRNKGNFPGRFSGRQFSNSRSEMNVSTLELGDSALYLCASSARRGEGIQYFGAGTRLSVL.

This chain links TRBV5-1 with TRBJ1-3, with D possibly TRBD1 on 5 matching bases. V lost 2 bases to trimming and J lost 0 bases, with 15 bases between them. The germline V gene has CDR1 SGHRS and CDR2 YFSETQ. The CDR3 runs to 17 residues. CDR3 in DNA: TGCGCCAGCAGCTTCAGAGTCAACAGGACCTCTGGAAACACCATATATTTT. Its protein product is CASSFRVNRTSGNTIYF.

This rearrangement joins TRBV6-1 to TRBJ1-5; D perhaps matches TRBD1 (5 bases). Between the trimmed V and J ends, which lost 1 base and 0 bases, there was a span of 13 bases. Germline assignment: CDR1 MNHNS and CDR2 SASEGT. The CDR3 has 17 amino acids. CDR3 nucleotide sequence: TGTGCCAGCAGTGAAGGTGGGGGGGGTTTTAGCAATCAGCCCCAGCATTTT. This codes for CASSEGGGGFSNQPQHF.

The gene calls are TRBV10-1 and TRBJ2-1, with TRBD2 identical over 7 bases. This CDR3 is 14 amino acids long. Trimming removed 3 bases from V and 5 bases from J; junction bases left unmatched: 4. Germline-derived CDR1 and CDR2 are WNHNN and SYGVQD (reference sequence). Here the CDR3 reads CASSDMGGNNEQFF. DNA for the CDR3: TGCGCCAGCAGTGATATGGGAGGGAACAATGAGCAGTTCTTC.

The V and J genes are TRBV19 and TRBJ2-4, with 7 bases aligning to TRBD1. This CDR3 contains 19 residues. Trimming took 0 bases from V and 0 from J; bases not matched to a gene: 11. The germline V gene encodes CDR1 LNHDA and CDR2 SQIVND (reference sequence). CDR3 protein: CASSIETGQSKLAKNIQYF. The CDR3, as DNA: TGTGCCAGTAGTATAGAGACGGGACAGTCTAAACTAGCCAAAAACATTCAGTACTTC.

V gene TRBV25-1 combines with J gene TRBJ1-4; 9 bases fit TRBD1. V was pared by 2 bases and J by 6 bases, with 7 bases of the junction left unmatched. CDR3 length: 16 amino acids. The germline V gene encodes CDR1 MGHDK and CDR2 SYGVNS. Here the CDR3 reads CASSELGTGSDEKLFF. Written as DNA, the CDR3 is TGTGCCAGCAGTGAACTGGGGACAGGGTCAGATGAAAAACTGTTTTTT.

The rearrangement uses TRBV7-6 and TRBJ1-4; D remains unclear. The germline V and J ends were trimmed by 0 bases and 4 bases, with 9 bases remaining between them. CDR3 size: 15 residues. Per germline, CDR1 SGHVS and CDR2 FNYEAQ. The CDR3 loop reads CASSLAGGLNEKLFF. CDR3 nucleotides: TGTGCCAGCAGCTTAGCCGGTGGACTTAATGAAAAACTGTTTTTT. The full variable domain, completed using reference TRBV7-6 and TRBJ1-4, is GAGVSQSPRYKVTKRGQDVALRCDPISGHVSLYWYRQALGQGPEFLTYFNYEAQQDKSGLPNDRFSAERPEGSISTLTIQRTEQRDSAMYRCASSLAGGLNEKLFFGSGTQLSVL.

The rearrangement links TRBV5-6 to TRBJ1-2, with a possible D match to TRBD1 (5 bases). V dropped 0 bases and J dropped 4 bases, with 16 bases sitting between them. The CDR3 is 16 residues long. In germline, CDR1 is SGHDT, CDR2 YYEEEE. The CDR3 DNA follows: TGTGCCAGCAGCTTGGATCCCCGTGGGGGGGGCTATGGCTACACCTTC. Encoded protein: CASSLDPRGGGYGYTF.

This rearrangement joins TRBV18 to TRBJ2-3, with 7 positions matching TRBD2. Trimming took 4 bases from V and 0 from J; bases not matched to a gene: 13. The CDR3 consists of 18 residues. Germline CDR1 KGHSH, CDR2 LQKENI. CDR3 sequence reads: CASSQNTGGSPSTDTQYF. CDR3 DNA sequence: TGTGCCAGCTCACAAAACACTGGCGGGAGCCCTAGCACAGATACGCAGTATTTT.

This clone showed up just once. The chain links TRBV7-2 to TRBJ2-7; D possibly corresponds to TRBD2 (5 bases). The V gene's germline CDR1 is SGHTA and CDR2 FQGNSA. V was pared by 8 bases and J by 11 bases, with 19 bases between. CDR3 length: 12 amino acids. CDR3 loop: CASARSGKVKYF. The DNA of the CDR3 is TGTGCCAGCGCCCGGTCGGGAAAGGTCAAGTACTTC.

The chain couples TRBV27 to TRBJ1-2; tentatively, D is TRBD1 (5 bases). The germline V gene encodes CDR1 MNHEY and CDR2 SMNVEV (reference sequence). The V gene lost 0 bases and the J gene lost 5 bases, with 13 bases spanning the gap. The CDR3 spans 15 residues. Here the CDR3 reads CASSLSGREGYGYTF. The DNA for the CDR3 is TGTGCCAGCAGTTTATCGGGACGGGAAGGATATGGCTACACCTTC.

The J gene is TRBJ2-7, the V gene TRBV10-1; D is uncertain. Germline V gene sequence: CDR1 WNHNN, CDR2 SYGVQD (reference sequence). CDR3 length: 16 residues. Trimming cost V 5 bases and J 0 bases, with 17 bases left between them. DNA of the CDR3: TGCGCCAGCAGTAGGGCAGGTCTCGGAGACTCCTACGAGCAGTACTTC. Its translation is CASSRAGLGDSYEQYF.

The V gene is TRBV2, the J gene TRBJ2-6; 7 nucleotides match TRBD1. CDR1 and CDR2 (germline): SNHLY, FYNNEI. The CDR3 spans 15 residues. V shed 6 bases and J 2 bases; nucleotides not matched to a gene: 4. The CDR3 reads CASSGQAAGANVLTF. Here the CDR3 DNA reads TGTGCCAGCAGCGGACAGGCTGCTGGGGCCAACGTCCTGACTTTC.

The rearrangement joins TRBV7-9 to TRBJ2-7; the match to TRBD2 covers 7 bases. The CDR3 spans 16 residues. After removal of 0 bases from V and 2 bases from J, the junction contained 7 bases not matched to a gene. Per the germline V gene, CDR1 is SEHNR and CDR2 is FQNEAQ (reference sequence). The CDR3 reads CASSLAASGVTYEQYF. The CDR3 coding sequence is TGTGCCAGCAGCTTAGCGGCCAGCGGGGTTACCTACGAGCAGTACTTC. Full variable domain (missing parts from reference TRBV7-9 and TRBJ2-7): DTGVSQNPRHKITKRGQNVTFRCDPISEHNRLYWYRQTLGQGPEFLTYFQNEAQLEKSRLLSDRFSAERPKGSFSTLEIQRTEQGDSAMYLCASSLAASGVTYEQYFGPGTRLTVT.

A remark on this clone: Other nucleotide sequences in the sample specify the same CDR3. J is TRBJ1-1 and V is TRBV18; no clear D gene. Trimming removed 2 bases at V and 2 bases at J, with 6 bases between. The V gene's germline CDR1 is KGHSH and CDR2 LQKENI. The CDR3 spans 13 residues. CDR3: CASSPGANTEAFF. The CDR3 DNA sequence: TGTGCCAGCTCACCAGGAGCCAACACTGAAGCTTTCTTT.